This T cell receptor (beta chain) appears in the sequencing data of a study of blood T cells in healthy people across ages. General study points: Naive T cell percentage and TCR beta diversity correlated strongly.

CDR1 is SGHVS, CDR2 FQNEAQ, per germline. The length of the CDR3 is 14 residues. Trimming shortened V by 1 base and J by 4 bases, and 11 bases separated the two germline ends. A sample-barcoded 5' primer and a J-beta primer mix were used in a second PCR of roughly 7 to 11 cycles. TCRdb processed the 5' RACE reads anew with MiXCR; each CDR3 protein has one entry. Counted here are about 780,000 distinct CDR3 sequences, roughly 26% occurring once; the ten biggest clones make up 3%. This clonotype came up a few times. Its antigen remains unidentified. Every sample had a minimum of 7 million PBMCs isolated. In addition, the sample was reused for a study of T cells of mothers and their children.

The source of this sequence is a boy younger than 18 in good health. Sample: blood. The rearrangement links TRBV7-8 to TRBJ2-7, with D unclear. The CDR3 DNA sequence: TGTGCCAGCAGCTTAGGTCGGCAGGCGTACGAGCAGTACTTC. Translating gives CASSLGRQAYEQYF.